These T cell receptor beta chains were read from a single sample in a study of T cell clusters in autoimmune cytopenias. TCRdb derives one entry per CDR3 protein from the multiplex PCR reads, leaving out DNA. This sample's table reports 4,000 or so distinct CDR3 sequences. Sequenced material: peripheral blood. The receptors originated from a human donor with an autoimmune cytopenia or autoimmune hepatitis (not recorded which). Both conserved end residues are part of each CDR3. Part of the rows lack a size; the others show once, few, many or a class for expanded clones.

CDR3aa,v_gene,abundance,j_gene
CASSYPRTDQPQHF,TRBV6-2/TRBV6-3,-,TRBJ1-5
CASPGGRGRNYFDQPQHF,TRBV19,-,TRBJ1-5
CASSTTRTSGANVLTF,TRBV5-4,-,TRBJ2-6
CASSLKGWPNYGYTF,TRBV27,-,TRBJ1-2
CASRTGSGNTIYF,TRBV6-6,-,TRBJ1-3
CASSARVNRDTEAFF,TRBV6-1,-,TRBJ1-1
CASSASPFGSREQYF,TRBV6-5,-,TRBJ2-7
CASSQGSREQYF,TRBV5-6,-,TRBJ2-7
CASSPSGTTDTQYF,TRBV6-5,-,TRBJ2-3
CASSEGWGQGSDTQYF,TRBV6-1,-,TRBJ2-3
CASQTSGRAFGTDTQYF,TRBV19,medium-sized,TRBJ2-3
CASSLSRASYEQYF,TRBV7-6,-,TRBJ2-7
CATSDGAQETQYF,TRBV24-1,-,TRBJ2-5
CASSWNDPTDTQYF,TRBV27,-,TRBJ2-3
CASSLGQGGAEAFF,TRBV12-3/TRBV12-4,-,TRBJ1-1
CASSPAGTANTGELFF,TRBV5-4,-,TRBJ2-2
CSVRQGPTSFNEQFF,TRBV29-1,-,TRBJ2-1
CASSLGWDEQYF,TRBV5-6,-,TRBJ2-7
CASSDPLAGVDEQYF,TRBV18,-,TRBJ2-7
CASSSGRLTYEQYF,TRBV27,-,TRBJ2-7
CASSFREVNTEAFF,TRBV12-3/TRBV12-4,-,TRBJ1-1
CSGSGTREGSEQYF,TRBV29-1,medium-sized,TRBJ2-7
CSVQGSRQAFF,TRBV29-1,-,TRBJ1-1
CARSPGVRIYEQYF,TRBV5-3,-,TRBJ2-7
CSVDRQLLAGGYNEQFF,TRBV29-1,-,TRBJ2-1
CASSLVNARLFF,TRBV7-9,medium-sized,TRBJ1-4
CSARTGMNTEAFF,TRBV20-1,-,TRBJ1-1
CASSSHGGLYEQYF,TRBV6-1,-,TRBJ2-7
CATSDGAPTRHYNEQFF,TRBV24-1,-,TRBJ2-1
CASSVDRANTGELFF,TRBV5-5,-,TRBJ2-2
CASSYNRVSEQYF,TRBV6-5,-,TRBJ2-7
CSVGQLGQTYEQYF,TRBV29-1,-,TRBJ2-5
CASTGEQPYEQYF,TRBV11-1,-,TRBJ2-7
CASSPSFGTGSTEAFF,TRBV18,medium-sized,TRBJ1-1
CSVDRVETQYF,TRBV29-1,medium-sized,TRBJ2-5
CSVRGQGADRATDTQYF,TRBV29-1,-,TRBJ2-3
CAISITSGRSYEQYF,TRBV10-3,-,TRBJ2-7
CASSEMGGEQYF,TRBV6-1,medium-sized,TRBJ2-7
CASSEEPYGYTF,TRBV6-1,-,TRBJ1-2
CASSLSLAGRYEQYF,TRBV27,-,TRBJ2-7
CASSGEAGGNYEQYF,TRBV6-1,-,TRBJ2-7
CASSFDGRTDTQYF,TRBV11-1,-,TRBJ2-3
CASSLAHTGELFF,TRBV12-3/TRBV12-4,-,TRBJ2-2
CASSLQGGEQYF,TRBV7-2,-,TRBJ2-7
CASSSSGPWAGYPYEQYF,TRBV13,-,TRBJ2-7
CAISERTGTDTQYF,TRBV10-3,-,TRBJ2-3
CASSSEAGGRYEQYF,TRBV5-4,-,TRBJ2-7
CASSLGGGRVVGELFF,TRBV7-2,-,TRBJ2-2
CASSKQGASDEQFF,TRBV19,-,TRBJ2-1
CASSSTGVQPQHF,TRBV5-6,large,TRBJ1-5
CAISERAGAQPQHF,TRBV10-3,-,TRBJ1-5
CASSLWLGAEAFF,TRBV5-4,-,TRBJ1-1